This T cell receptor beta chain was retrieved from a study of CD8+ T cells in alopecia areata. This clone has a single count. As to treatment: oral pan-JAK inhibitor, 5-10 mg twice daily. Specimens obtained from alopecia areata patients comprised lesional scalp punch biopsies and peripheral blood. RNA, once extracted, was reverse transcribed into cDNA for use as the sequencing template. Libraries were prepared by immunoSEQ multiplex PCR; TCRdb keeps only in-frame clonotypes and omits some of them. The data show 130,000 or so clones, roughly nine tenths seen once. Between the trimmed V and J ends, which lost 8 bases and 6 bases, there was a span of 17 bases. Germline CDR1 reads MNHEY; CDR2 reads SMNVEV (reference sequence). The CDR3 runs to 13 residues.

Sequenced material: CD8+ T cells sorted from blood, taken at week 4, from a patient treated with tofacitinib. V is TRBV27 and J is TRBJ2-7, with a possible D match to TRBD2 (6 bases). The origin of this receptor is a human donor with alopecia areata. The CDR3, as DNA: TGTGCCAGCCGACTAGGGGTTGTCGGCGAGCAGTACTTC. Translated: CASRLGVVGEQYF.